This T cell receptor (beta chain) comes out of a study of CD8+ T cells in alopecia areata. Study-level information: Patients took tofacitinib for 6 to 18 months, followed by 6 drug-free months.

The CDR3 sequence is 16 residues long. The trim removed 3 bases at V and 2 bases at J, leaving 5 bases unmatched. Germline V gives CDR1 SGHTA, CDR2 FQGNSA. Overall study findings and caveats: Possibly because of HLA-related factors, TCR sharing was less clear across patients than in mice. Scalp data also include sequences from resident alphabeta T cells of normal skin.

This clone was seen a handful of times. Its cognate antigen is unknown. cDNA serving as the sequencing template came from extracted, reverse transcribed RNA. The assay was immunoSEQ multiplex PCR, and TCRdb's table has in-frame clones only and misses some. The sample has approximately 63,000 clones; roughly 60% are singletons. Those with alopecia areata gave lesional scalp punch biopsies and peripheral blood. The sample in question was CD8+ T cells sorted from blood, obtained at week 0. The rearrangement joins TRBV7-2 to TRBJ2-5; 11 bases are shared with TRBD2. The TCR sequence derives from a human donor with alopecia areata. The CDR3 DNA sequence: TGTGCCAGCAGCTTTTGGACTAGCGGGCGTCAAGAGACCCAGTACTTC. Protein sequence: CASSFWTSGRQETQYF.